The subject of this entry is one T cell receptor (beta chain). CDR3 length: 14 amino acids. The V gene's germline CDR1 is MGHRA and CDR2 YSYEKL. V was pared by 5 bases and J by 3 bases, with 10 bases between. This entry is derived from a study of cytomegalovirus exposure and HLA in healthy donors. Sequencing used immunoSEQ multiplex PCR; TCRdb keeps in-frame clones, though not all of them. Of 95,000 to 120,000 clones listed, about 85% are singletons. The V and J genes are TRBV4-1 and TRBJ2-2; D possibly corresponds to TRBD1 (6 bases). The TCR comes from a woman between 18 and 30 years old in good health and CMV-seronegative. The sample was PBMCs. CDR3 amino acids: CASSAQGYTGELFF. Here the CDR3 DNA reads TGCGCCAGCAGCGCCCAGGGGTACACCGGGGAGCTGTTTTTT.